This T cell receptor (beta chain) was identified in a study of identical twins. Study observations and caveats: The study found weaker excess twin sharing in beta out-of-frame sequences. With abundant cord blood beta clonotypes, insertions were fewer; memory repertoires showed no such pattern.

TCRdb passed the 5' RACE reads through MiXCR, listing each CDR3 protein once. The repertoire holds about 900,000 distinct CDR3 sequences, with roughly an eighth as singletons. Every one of the donors was a healthy Caucasian. Of note for this clonotype: Its specificity is not known.

The V gene end was trimmed by 8 bases and the J gene end by 5 bases; junction bases not matched to a gene: 11. CDR1 is ENHRY, CDR2 SYGVKD, per germline. The CDR3 is 15 residues long. This same sample was also part of a study on yellow fever vaccine responses in identical twins. That source notes: Among the twins, the vaccine T cell response reportedly seemed partly convergent and partly personalized.

The receptor comes from a woman aged 18-35 years in good health. This rearrangement joins TRBV10-3 to TRBJ2-5; 10 bases match TRBD2. Sequencing was carried out using PBMCs. This chain's CDR3 is CAISRVAGGSETQYF. CDR3 bases: TGTGCCATCTCCCGGGTAGCGGGGGGATCGGAGACCCAGTACTTC.